A selection of T cell receptor beta chains follows, all from one sample in a study of Ad26.COV2.S vaccination and SARS-CoV-2 variants. Profiled with immunoSEQ multiplex PCR; TCRdb holds only in-frame clones, not every one. Counted here are some 350,000 clones, 70% to 90% occurring once; the ten biggest clones make up around 3%. The sequences come from peripheral blood, collected in a trial of Ad26.COV2.S vaccine versus placebo. These receptors came from a person between 18 and 60 years old who received the Ad26.COV2.S COVID-19 vaccine or a placebo. Both conserved end residues are part of each CDR3. A D gene is named only where the DNA matches it firmly. Clone size is stated in some rows and not others, as once, few, many or a class when expanded.

clone size	V gene	J gene	D gene	CDR3 DNA	CDR3 protein
few	TRBV2	TRBJ2-7	TRBD1	TGTGCCAGTAGCCTAGGTCAGGGGGCCGCCCACGAGCAGTACTTC	CASSLGQGAAHEQYF
-	TRBV4-1	TRBJ2-7	TRBD1	TGCGCCAGCAGATTCGGACAGGGAGGCTCCTACGAGCAGTACTTC	CASRFGQGGSYEQYF
-	TRBV28	TRBJ1-1	-	TGTGCCAGCAGTTTGGAGGGTTTGAACACTGAAGCTTTCTTT	CASSLEGLNTEAFF
-	TRBV7-2	TRBJ2-3	TRBD2	TGTGCCAGCAGCTTAGCTTTGGTAGCGGGAGCCACAGATACGCAGTATTTT	CASSLALVAGATDTQYF
-	TRBV4-1	TRBJ2-2	-	TGCGCCAGCAGCCAAGCGGGGGCTCGAACCGGGGAGCTGTTTTTT	CASSQAGARTGELFF
-	TRBV19	TRBJ2-7	-	TGTGCCAGTAGTCCGAACCTCTCCGAGCAGTACTTC	CASSPNLSEQYF
-	TRBV18	TRBJ2-1	TRBD1	TGTGCCAGCTCACCCGGGACAGGGGCCCACAATGAGCAGTTCTTC	CASSPGTGAHNEQFF
-	TRBV6-6	TRBJ1-1	-	TGTGCCAGCAGGAGACAGGAGGACACTGAAGCTTTCTTT	CASRRQEDTEAFF
-	TRBV12-3/TRBV12-4	TRBJ2-3	-	TGTGCCAGCAGTTCCGCAAGAGATACGCAGTATTTT	CASSSARDTQYF
-	TRBV4-1	TRBJ2-3	-	TGCGCCAGCAGTCAATTGGGGGACGGGGGCCAAGCTAGCACAGATACGCAGTATTTT	CASSQLGDGGQASTDTQYF
-	TRBV6-5	TRBJ1-4	-	TGTGCCAGCAGTTATACAGGGCTATTTAATGAAAAACTGTTTTTT	CASSYTGLFNEKLFF
-	TRBV7-9	TRBJ2-1	TRBD2	TGTGCCAGCAGCTTAGGCGCGGCGGGGGGCGGGAGTGAGCAGTTCTTC	CASSLGAAGGGSEQFF
-	TRBV6-5	TRBJ2-7	TRBD1	TGTGCCAGCAGTTCCGGGACAGGGGGATACGAGCAGTACTTC	CASSSGTGGYEQYF